Sequencing of this TCR beta chain was carried out in a study of blood T cell repertoires in COVID-19. Turning to the study itself: Acute and convalescent COVID-19 samples came from the United States, Italy and Spain. Sample material is recorded as cDNA or gDNA derived from T cells, B-cell-depleted T cells, or PBMCs.

The CDR3 has 12 residues. The V end was cut by 6 bases, the J end by 5 bases, with 10 bases between. Germline V gene data show CDR1 as MNHEY and CDR2 as SVGAGI. In the original processing: Amplification with reference gene primers provided the estimates of nucleated cell counts. Some clones are missing from TCRdb's copy, which holds only in-frame ones; the method was immunoSEQ multiplex PCR. Clone size and the V and J calls come from that table; the DNA yielded D and trimming. The repertoire consists of 60,000 to 75,000 clones, with just over 85% occurring once and the leading ten covering roughly 5.6%.

Sequencing was carried out using peripheral blood. The V gene is TRBV6-5, the J gene TRBJ1-1, with D unresolved. This receptor was obtained from a human donor in a cohort sampled during active COVID-19. The CDR3 region is CASRRTGTEAFF. CDR3 nucleotide sequence: TGTGCCAGCAGAAGGACGGGAACTGAAGCTTTCTTT.